One and the same sample provided the 21 T cell receptor beta chains below, sequenced in a study of response to subunit inactivated influenza vaccine. Via MiXCR, TCRdb re-called the RT-PCR reads, giving one row per CDR3 protein. The sample records fewer than 350,000 distinct CDR3 sequences, around a fifth being singletons. Sample: PBMCs from blood, taken 21 months after vaccination. The origin of the receptors is a man between 45 and 75 years old who received an inactivated influenza vaccine.

This clonotype was recorded at least ten times. The chain joins TRBV12-3 or TRBV12-4 to TRBJ2-3; 7 nucleotides line up with TRBD2. The length of the CDR3 is 16 residues. V lost 6 bases to trimming and J lost 4 bases; unmatched junction nucleotides: 13. The CDR3 DNA reads TGTGCCAGCAGCCGAGGACTAGGCCTTGGGGCAGATACGCAGTATTTT. Translating it yields CASSRGLGLGADTQYF.

The V and J genes are TRBV28 and TRBJ2-5, with D hard to call. Germline values: CDR1 MDHEN, CDR2 SYDVKM. This CDR3 is 12 amino acids long. V lost 4 bases, J lost 5 bases, and 8 bases lay in between. CDR3 loop: CASSSPRETQYF. The DNA of the CDR3 is TGTGCCAGCAGTTCCCCCCGCGAGACCCAGTACTTC.

This clonotype appeared a few times. This chain links TRBV20-1 with TRBJ2-1; TRBD2 matches at 12 bases. Looked up from germline, CDR1 is DFQATT and CDR2 is SNEGSKA (reference sequence). Trimming cost V 4 bases and J 8 bases; bases outside gene matches: 6. There are 14 residues in the CDR3. In DNA, the CDR3 is TGCAGTGCTAAGACTAGCGGGAGCATCCATGAGCAGTTCTTC. Its translation: CSAKTSGSIHEQFF.

The chain uses TRBV9 and TRBJ2-5; 10 bases match TRBD2. Germline assignment: CDR1 SGDLS and CDR2 YYNGEE. The CDR3 is made up of 16 amino acids. The ends lost 4 bases at V and 4 bases at J; junction bases unmatched: 10. In DNA form, the CDR3 reads TGTGCCAGCAGCCTCCAAGCGGGAGGGACCGGAGAGACCCAGTACTTC. It encodes CASSLQAGGTGETQYF.

V usage is TRBV3-1 and J usage is TRBJ1-6; 7 positions agree with TRBD1. CDR1 and CDR2 from the germline V gene are LGHDT and YNNKEL (reference sequence). Unmatched junction bases numbered 12, after V lost 0 bases and J lost 7 bases. This CDR3 has 18 amino acids. The CDR3 coding sequence is TGTGCCAGCAGCCAAGATCCCCGGGACAGAGCATCCAATTCACCCCTCCACTTT. Protein sequence: CASSQDPRDRASNSPLHF.

Note on this clonotype: Lacking the conserved final phenylalanine or tryptophan, this CDR3 likely reflects a read error. The chain is built from TRBV11-2 and TRBJ1-5; TRBD1 might be the D (5 bases). The V gene's germline CDR1 is SGHAT and CDR2 FQNNGV. V was cut by 4 bases and J by 1 base, with 14 bases left in between. This CDR3 region has 16 residues. In DNA, the CDR3 is TGTGCCAGCAGCTCAGACGGGGGGATGAGCAATCAGCCCCAGCATCTT. Its protein is CASSSDGGMSNQPQHL.

The rearrangement joins TRBV7-9 to TRBJ2-1, with 11 bases matching TRBD2. Trimming at V came to 5 bases and at J to 6 bases, leaving 6 bases not matched to a gene. In germline, CDR1 is SEHNR, CDR2 FQNEAQ (reference sequence). The length of the CDR3 is 15 residues. CDR3 residues: CASSAGTSGLNEQFF. The CDR3 coding sequence is TGTGCCAGCAGCGCCGGGACTAGCGGCCTCAATGAGCAGTTCTTC.

This clonotype was observed a few times. The rearrangement uses TRBV12-3 or TRBV12-4 and TRBJ2-7; the match to TRBD1 covers 9 bases. The CDR3 spans 15 residues. J lost 7 bases, V lost 5 bases, and 12 bases had no gene match. The CDR3 DNA is TGTGCCAGCAGTCCCCCTGGACAGGGGACGTCTGAGCAGTACTTC. Its protein is CASSPPGQGTSEQYF.

The chain recombines TRBV7-2 with TRBJ1-6; D is unclear. This CDR3 comprises 14 residues. Germline loops: CDR1 SGHTA, CDR2 FQGNSA. With 5 bases removed from V and 10 bases from J, the gap between germline ends came to 15 bases. The DNA for the CDR3 is TGTGCCAGCAGCCGGGCGGGTCGGCGCTCACCCCTCCACTTT. This encodes CASSRAGRRSPLHF.

This chain joins TRBV5-1 and TRBJ1-3; 8 bases fit TRBD1. The CDR3 is made up of 15 amino acids. The germline V gene encodes CDR1 SGHRS and CDR2 YFSETQ. With 4 bases clipped from V and 3 bases from J, the junction kept 6 bases outside the gene matches. The DNA of the CDR3 is TGCGCCAGCAGCCCAACGACAGGGGTTGGAAACACCATATATTTT. Its protein product is CASSPTTGVGNTIYF. Together with reference TRBV5-1 and TRBJ1-3, the CDR3 gives the full variable domain: KAGVTQTPRYLIKTRGQQVTLSCSPISGHRSVSWYQQTPGQGLQFLFEYFSETQRNKGNFPGRFSGRQFSNSRSEMNVSTLELGDSALYLCASSPTTGVGNTIYFGEGSWLTVV.

This chain joins TRBV7-8 and TRBJ1-4; 9 bases agree with TRBD1. V was clipped by 2 bases and J by 8 bases; unmatched bases: 9. The CDR3 sequence is 16 residues long. Germline lookup yields CDR1 SGHVS and CDR2 FQNEAQ. This CDR3 reads CASSLRPGQGGEKLFF. DNA for the CDR3: TGTGCCAGCAGCTTACGCCCGGGACAGGGAGGCGAAAAACTGTTTTTT.

There are a few counts of this clonotype. V is TRBV25-1 and J is TRBJ1-1; 12 bases match TRBD1. The germline V gene encodes CDR1 MGHDK and CDR2 SYGVNS. The CDR3 has 16 residues. J lost 5 bases, V lost 6 bases, and 10 bases had no gene match. CDR3 residues: CASRETGTGGGTEAFF. For the CDR3, the DNA is TGTGCCAGCAGGGAGACCGGGACAGGGGGCGGAACTGAAGCTTTCTTT.

Ten or more counts support this clonotype. The V and J genes are TRBV4-2 and TRBJ2-7; D perhaps matches TRBD2 (6 bases). CDR3 length equals 14 residues. Germline CDR1 LGHNA, CDR2 YNFKEQ. V was clipped by 1 base and J by 3 bases, with 10 bases between them. The CDR3 reads CASSQGLGDYEQYF. The DNA for the CDR3 is TGTGCCAGCAGCCAAGGACTAGGGGACTACGAGCAGTACTTC.

Only a few counts were recorded for this clonotype. The chain links TRBV10-3 to TRBJ2-7; tentative D call: TRBD1 (5 bases). The CDR3 runs to 13 residues. Germline lookup yields CDR1 ENHRY and CDR2 SYGVKD. V lost 4 bases, J lost 3 bases, and 10 bases lay in between. Written as DNA, the CDR3 is TGTGCCATCAGTGGGGGCGGCCTCTACGAGCAGTACTTC. It translates to CAISGGGLYEQYF.

The gene calls are TRBV28 and TRBJ1-1; no definite D call. The germline gives CDR1 MDHEN, CDR2 SYDVKM. Trimming cost V 7 bases and J 4 bases, with 7 bases left between them. The CDR3 runs to 11 residues. CDR3 protein: CASKSITEAFF. CDR3 DNA: TGTGCCAGCAAAAGCATCACTGAAGCTTTCTTT.

This chain joins TRBV25-1 and TRBJ2-3; D might be TRBD1 or TRBD2, each matching 5 bases. This CDR3 has 15 amino acids. Looked up from germline, CDR1 is MGHDK and CDR2 is SYGVNS. Trimming removed 5 bases at V and 6 bases at J, with 18 bases between. This chain's CDR3 is CASSSTGGPRDTQYF. The CDR3 DNA follows: TGTGCCAGCAGTAGTACAGGAGGCCCTCGGGATACGCAGTATTTT. The full variable domain, its missing parts supplied by reference TRBV25-1 and TRBJ2-3, is EADIYQTPRYLVIGTGKKITLECSQTMGHDKMYWYQQDPGMELHLIHYSYGVNSTEKGDLSSESTVSRIRTEHFPLTLESARPSHTSQYLCASSSTGGPRDTQYFGPGTRLTVL.

This clonotype turned up a few times. V gene TRBV5-1 combines with J gene TRBJ2-3; weak D call: TRBD2 (5 bases). V was pared by 5 bases and J by 2 bases, with 12 bases between. Germline V lookup: CDR1 SGHRS, CDR2 YFSETQ. There are 14 residues in the CDR3. The CDR3 region has the DNA TGCGCCAGCAGTTATACGGGGTTCACAGATACGCAGTATTTT. Its protein product is CASSYTGFTDTQYF.

Of note for this clonotype: At one of its ends the junction is not consistent with the germline gene, which may arise from a read error. The V and J genes are TRBV10-3 and TRBJ1-6; 7 nucleotides match TRBD1. Germline CDR1 ENHRY, CDR2 SYGVKD. CDR3 size: 14 residues. The CDR3 spells CTISVDRANSPLHF. Written as DNA, the CDR3 is TGTACCATCAGTGTTGACAGGGCAAATTCACCCCTCCACTTT.

This chain uses TRBV12-3 or TRBV12-4 with TRBJ2-7; no firm D call. V was pared by 2 bases and J by 4 bases, with 18 bases between. This CDR3 is 16 amino acids long. CDR3 nucleotide sequence: TGTGCCAGCAGTTTATCTCCGCAACGAGAGTCGTACGAGCAGTACTTC. Its protein is CASSLSPQRESYEQYF.

The V gene is TRBV7-2, the J gene TRBJ1-4; D is perhaps TRBD1 (5 bases). V was pared by 8 bases and J by 10 bases, with 17 bases between. Germline CDR1 reads SGHTA; CDR2 reads FQGNSA. CDR3 size: 13 residues. The CDR3 protein is CASGRGGSGKLFF. The CDR3 DNA reads TGTGCCAGCGGACGTGGGGGTTCGGGAAAACTGTTTTTT. Supplemented by reference TRBV7-2 and TRBJ1-4, the full variable domain reads GAGVSQSPSNKVTEKGKDVELRCDPISGHTALYWYRQSLGQGLEFLIYFQGNSAPDKSGLPSDRFSAERTGGSVSTLTIQRTQQEDSAVYLCASGRGGSGKLFFGSGTQLSVL.

This chain connects TRBV5-1 to TRBJ2-1, with 10 bases lining up with TRBD1. The CDR3 has 15 amino acids. The germline gives CDR1 SGHRS, CDR2 YFSETQ. Losses at the gene ends were 0 bases for V and 6 bases for J; bases not matched to a gene: 3. The DNA for the CDR3 is TGCGCCAGCAGCTTGGGACAGGGGGCAAGCAATGAGCAGTTCTTC. It translates to CASSLGQGASNEQFF.